This T cell receptor (beta chain) was captured in a study of cytomegalovirus exposure and HLA in healthy donors. Study-level information: Earlier findings included about 120 million unique TCR beta sequences obtained from some 180 million T cells.

Nominally healthy donors provided the samples, though records likely missed some immune exposures. Use of 60 Vbeta and 13 Jbeta primers characterized the PCR. The repertoire was sequenced with immunoSEQ multiplex PCR; TCRdb's copy has only in-frame clones and lacks some. The sample lists about 180,000 clones; around 75% were seen once. Sequenced material: PBMCs. This TCR was recovered from a male donor in good health and CMV-seronegative.

CDR3 coding DNA: TGTGCCAGTAGACCTACAGGGGTGGATACGCAGTATTTT. The encoded protein is CASRPTGVDTQYF. The genes are TRBV19 and TRBJ2-3, with 7 nucleotides matching TRBD1. CDR3 length: 13 residues. After removal of 6 bases from V and 6 bases from J, the junction contained 6 bases not matched to a gene. CDR1 is LNHDA and CDR2 is SQIVND in the germline V gene (reference sequence).